The T cell receptor beta chain described here comes from a study of T cell repertoires in cytomegalovirus infection. TCRdb independently ran MiXCR on the reads; one entry per CDR3 protein. The sample consists of around 740,000 distinct CDR3 sequences, approximately 40% of them appearing once. Sequences were obtained from PBMCs. This sequence originates from a human donor in good health (CMV status not recorded). Some clones in this sample may be carry-over from other donors' samples.

CDR3 sequence (DNA): TGTGCCAGCAGTGAAGAGGCGGGACCCTACAATGAGCAGTTCTTC. As protein: CASSEEAGPYNEQFF. V usage is TRBV2 and J usage is TRBJ2-1; D perhaps matches TRBD2 (6 bases). Looked up from germline, CDR1 is SNHLY and CDR2 is FYNNEI. The length of the CDR3 is 15 residues. Trimming removed 1 base from V and 2 bases from J, with 9 bases in between.